These 13 T cell receptor beta chains originate from one sample sequenced in a study of blood T cell repertoires in COVID-19. The method was immunoSEQ multiplex PCR; TCRdb's version includes in-frame clones alone and lacks a portion of them. In the table there are over 150,000 clones, approximately 85% of which are singletons. The sequenced sample was peripheral blood. These receptors were taken from a woman older than 75 with COVID-19, enrolled during active disease.

CDR3 loop: CASGLAGADTQYF. CDR3 in DNA: TGTGCTAGTGGTTTGGCAGGGGCAGATACGCAGTATTTT. The genes are TRBV12-5 and TRBJ2-3; D is perhaps TRBD1 (6 bases). Looked up from germline, CDR1 is LGHNT and CDR2 is FRNRAP. V was trimmed by 1 base and J by 4 bases, leaving 6 bases between them. CDR3 length: 13 amino acids.

The chain employs TRBV7-6 and TRBJ1-1; tentative D call: TRBD1 (5 bases). Germline V gives CDR1 SGHVS, CDR2 FNYEAQ. This CDR3 spans 13 amino acids. The V gene lost 6 bases and the J gene lost 2 bases, with 10 bases spanning the gap. The DNA of the CDR3 is TGTGCCAGCAGTGTCGACAGCAACACTGAAGCTTTCTTT. This codes for CASSVDSNTEAFF.

This clone appeared once. CDR3 DNA sequence: TGTGCCTGGAGGGGGGGTGGCGGGAGTCTCTCCTACAATGAGCAGTTCTTC. Protein product: CAWRGGGGSLSYNEQFF. The V call is TRBV30, the J call TRBJ2-1; 7 bases map to TRBD2. V was pared by 3 bases and J by 0 bases, with 11 bases of the junction left unmatched. Germline CDR1 GTSNPN, CDR2 SVGIG (reference sequence). The length of the CDR3 is 17 residues.

The V call is TRBV7-7, the J call TRBJ2-3; 9 bases agree with TRBD2. The germline CDR1 and CDR2 sequences are SSHAT and FNYEAQ (reference sequence). Trimming took 4 bases from V and 5 from J; bases not matched to a gene: 4. The CDR3 extends over 14 amino acids. CDR3 loop: CASSSSLAGDTQYF. The CDR3 region has the DNA TGTGCCAGCAGCTCCTCACTAGCGGGAGATACGCAGTATTTT.

A few counts support this clone. The same CDR3 arises from other DNA sequences in this sample as well. The chain employs TRBV28 and TRBJ2-7, with D possibly TRBD2 on 6 matching bases. The V and J ends lost 3 bases and 0 bases respectively, with 9 bases between them. The CDR3 has 14 residues. Germline V CDR1 and CDR2: MDHEN, SYDVKM. The DNA for the CDR3 is TGTGCCAGCAGTTTGGGGGGAAGCTCCTACGAGCAGTACTTC. This sequence encodes CASSLGGSSYEQYF.

The gene calls are TRBV9 and TRBJ2-3, with 10 bases that match TRBD2. Germline V gene lookup returns CDR1 SGDLS and CDR2 YYNGEE. There are 15 residues in the CDR3. Trimming at V came to 2 bases and at J to 4 bases, leaving 4 bases not matched to a gene. The CDR3 spells CASSVSSGGPDTQYF. Written as DNA, the CDR3 is TGTGCCAGCAGCGTGAGTAGCGGGGGGCCAGATACGCAGTATTTT.

The V call is TRBV9, the J call TRBJ2-3, with 9 bases aligning to TRBD2. V shed 0 bases, J shed 2 bases, and the junction held 7 bases outside the gene matches. Germline V gene data show CDR1 as SGDLS and CDR2 as YYNGEE. The CDR3 contains 17 residues. The CDR3, as DNA: TGTGCCAGCAGCGTAGAATATAGGACTAGCGCCACAGATACGCAGTATTTT. This codes for CASSVEYRTSATDTQYF.

The genes are TRBV12-3 or TRBV12-4 and TRBJ2-7; TRBD1 might be the D (6 bases). This CDR3 region has 13 residues. The ends were cut back, 6 bases at V and 10 bases at J, with 19 bases in the middle. The CDR3 sequence is CASSPDRFEGQYF. In DNA form, the CDR3 reads TGTGCCAGCAGCCCCGACAGGTTTGAGGGTCAGTACTTC.

The rearrangement joins TRBV27 to TRBJ2-3, with D tentatively TRBD2 (7 bases). CDR1 and CDR2 (germline): MNHEY, SMNVEV (reference sequence). The CDR3 has 15 residues. Trimming shortened V by 4 bases and J by 2 bases, and 13 bases separated the two germline ends. The CDR3 reads CASSWGGGHTDTQYF. The CDR3 region has the DNA TGTGCCAGCAGTTGGGGCGGGGGCCACACAGATACGCAGTATTTT.

This clone was seen once. The V gene is TRBV3-1 (or the pseudogene TRBV3-2), the J gene TRBJ1-4; D gene uncertain. V was trimmed by 4 bases and J by 0 bases, leaving 12 bases between them. Germline CDR1 and CDR2: LGHDT and YNNKEL (reference sequence). The CDR3 spans 16 residues. The DNA of the CDR3 is TGTGCCAGCAGCCCCATGGGAGTCACAACTAATGAAAAACTGTTTTTT. It codes for CASSPMGVTTNEKLFF.

The rearrangement uses TRBV5-6 and TRBJ2-5, with D maybe TRBD1 (5 bases). CDR1 is SGHDT, CDR2 YYEEEE, per germline. V was clipped by 6 bases and J by 2 bases, with 11 bases between them. The CDR3 loop spans 13 amino acids. The CDR3 DNA follows: TGTGCCAGCACCCTGACAGCTCAAGAGACCCAGTACTTC. This sequence encodes CASTLTAQETQYF. The full variable domain, completed using reference TRBV5-6 and TRBJ2-5, is DAGVTQSPTHLIKTRGQQVTLRCSPKSGHDTVSWYQQALGQGPQFIFQYYEEEERQRGNFPDRFSGHQFPNYSSELNVNALLLGDSALYLCASTLTAQETQYFGPGTRLLVL.

This clone is a singleton in its sample. V and J are TRBV3-1 (or the pseudogene TRBV3-2) and TRBJ2-7; TRBD2 aligns across 9 bases. The germline V gene has CDR1 LGHDT and CDR2 YNNKEL (reference sequence). Trimming cost V 1 base and J 1 base; bases outside gene matches: 8. CDR3 length: 17 residues. This CDR3 reads CASSQGLAGVLSYEQYF. The CDR3, as DNA: TGTGCCAGCAGCCAAGGATTAGCGGGAGTTTTATCCTACGAGCAGTACTTC.

This clone was seen a single time. This chain uses TRBV3-1 (or the pseudogene TRBV3-2) with TRBJ2-5, with D possibly TRBD2 on 6 matching bases. Trimming removed 2 bases from V and 4 bases from J, with 8 bases in between. The CDR3 totals 13 residues. Per germline, CDR1 LGHDT and CDR2 YNNKEL (reference sequence). The CDR3 here is CASSQLAAETQYF. The CDR3 region has the DNA TGTGCCAGCAGCCAATTAGCGGCAGAGACCCAGTACTTC.